A single sample is the source of the 11 T cell receptor beta chains below, sequenced in a study of blood T cell repertoires in COVID-19. Sequencing was performed with immunoSEQ multiplex PCR; in TCRdb, only in-frame clones are kept and a portion is missing. The table shows some 150,000 clones, with roughly 82% occurring only once. The sequenced sample consisted of peripheral blood. These receptor sequences come from a woman between 50 and 59 years old with acute or convalescent COVID-19.

The genes are TRBV11-1 and TRBJ1-1; no clear D. Germline CDR1 and CDR2: SGHAT and FQDESV (reference sequence). V was cut by 4 bases and J by 3 bases, with 3 bases left in between. There are 11 residues in the CDR3. Written as DNA, the CDR3 is TGTGCCAGCAGCTACTACACTGAAGCTTTCTTT. Its translation: CASSYYTEAFF.

The J gene is TRBJ1-2, the V gene TRBV19; maybe TRBD1 (6 bases). Per the germline V gene, CDR1 is LNHDA and CDR2 is SQIVND (reference sequence). CDR3 size: 16 residues. V gave up 6 bases and J gave up 0 bases, with 17 bases separating them. The CDR3 is CASSIQTWTANYGYTF. The CDR3 nucleotides are TGTGCCAGTAGCATCCAGACGTGGACAGCTAACTATGGCTACACCTTC.

V gene TRBV7-2 combines with J gene TRBJ2-7, with TRBD2 matching over 7 bases. Germline V gene data show CDR1 as SGHTA and CDR2 as FQGNSA. Germline trimming cut 1 base from V and 6 bases from J; bases unmatched to any gene: 3. This CDR3 spans 13 amino acids. The CDR3, as DNA: TGTGCCAGCAGCTTAGGGGCGGGAGTCGAGCAGTACTTC. It is translated as CASSLGAGVEQYF.

The J gene is TRBJ1-6, the V gene TRBV6-1, with D maybe TRBD1 (5 bases). The CDR3 is 13 residues long. Germline CDR1 MNHNS, CDR2 SASEGT. Between the trimmed V and J ends, which lost 3 bases and 14 bases, there was a span of 14 bases. The CDR3, as DNA: TGTGCCAGCAGTGAGCAGGGAGGTCGGGCCCTCCACTTT. Amino acid sequence: CASSEQGGRALHF.

This clone appeared once. The chain recombines TRBV5-6 with TRBJ2-7, with 11 bases aligning to TRBD2. Germline CDR1 reads SGHDT; CDR2 reads YYEEEE. V was pared by 3 bases and J by 4 bases, with 9 bases of the junction left unmatched. The CDR3 is 16 amino acids. The CDR3: CASSSGLAEPLYEQYF. The CDR3 region has the DNA TGTGCCAGCAGCTCGGGACTAGCGGAGCCCCTTTACGAGCAGTACTTC.

The chain is built from TRBV3-1 (or the pseudogene TRBV3-2) and TRBJ2-5, with 7 nucleotides matching TRBD2. The CDR3 extends over 14 amino acids. Germline CDR1 and CDR2: LGHDT and YNNKEL (reference sequence). Trimming removed 0 bases from V and 4 bases from J; junction bases left unmatched: 2. CDR3 nucleotides: TGTGCCAGCAGCCAAGATGGGAGGGGAGAGACCCAGTACTTC. Translating it yields CASSQDGRGETQYF.

This rearrangement joins TRBV2 to TRBJ1-5; no clear D. Germline CDR1 is SNHLY and CDR2 is FYNNEI. The CDR3 covers 14 residues. Trimming stripped 6 bases from V and 2 bases from J, with 11 bases between. This CDR3 is CASSVERGNQPQHF. In DNA, the CDR3 is TGTGCCAGCAGCGTTGAGAGGGGCAATCAGCCCCAGCATTTT.

This chain connects TRBV19 to TRBJ2-5; TRBD2 matches 9 bases. With V trimmed by 6 bases and J by 7 bases, 9 bases remained unmatched. This CDR3 is 14 amino acids long. CDR1 LNHDA and CDR2 SQIVND come from the germline V gene (reference sequence). Written as DNA, the CDR3 is TGTGCCAGTAGAGCTCGGACTAGCGTAGGGACCCAGTACTTC. Protein product: CASRARTSVGTQYF.

The gene calls are TRBV5-8 and TRBJ2-5; possible D gene TRBD2, 6 bases. V was cut by 4 bases and J by 5 bases, with 12 bases left in between. This CDR3 has 13 amino acids. The germline V gene has CDR1 SGHTS and CDR2 YDEGEE. Here the CDR3 reads CASSHPAGETQYF. The CDR3 DNA reads TGTGCCAGCAGCCACCCGGCGGGGGAGACCCAGTACTTC.

This chain connects TRBV10-1 to TRBJ1-1; D uncertain. V was shortened by 5 bases and J by 0 bases, with 7 bases between the two germline ends. CDR3 length: 13 residues. Per germline, CDR1 WNHNN and CDR2 SYGVQD (reference sequence). Here the CDR3 reads CASSNSLNTEAFF. CDR3 sequence (DNA): TGCGCCAGCAGTAACAGCTTGAACACTGAAGCTTTCTTT.

The chain recombines TRBV5-1 with TRBJ1-2, with a weak D call TRBD1 (6 bases). CDR1 SGHRS and CDR2 YFSETQ come from the germline V gene. This CDR3 has 13 amino acids. V dropped 0 bases and J dropped 8 bases, with 11 bases sitting between them. The CDR3 bases are TGCGCCAGCAGCTTGGGCTCAGGGGAGGGCTACACCTTC. This codes for CASSLGSGEGYTF.